The 30 T cell receptor beta chains below all came from one sample that was sequenced in a study of blood T cell repertoires in COVID-19. Produced via immunoSEQ multiplex PCR; TCRdb's table is partial and in-frame only. The profile covers some 110,000 clones, with over 70% appearing a single time and 15% taken by the ten largest. Material for sequencing was peripheral blood. Source of these receptors: a man aged 45-65 years with acute or convalescent COVID-19.

V gene TRBV28 combines with J gene TRBJ2-2; D remains ambiguous. The CDR3 runs 13 residues. The germline CDR1 and CDR2 sequences are MDHEN and SYDVKM. The V gene lost 7 bases and the J gene lost 6 bases, with 12 bases spanning the gap. The CDR3 spells CASTRPLAGELFF. Here the CDR3 DNA reads TGTGCCAGCACTCGTCCACTGGCCGGGGAGCTGTTTTTT.

This clone occurred a few times. The chain recombines TRBV24-1 with TRBJ2-1; possibly TRBD2 for D (6 bases). Germline V gene data show CDR1 as KGHDR and CDR2 as SFDVKD. The CDR3 loop spans 16 amino acids. The ends were cut back, 3 bases at V and 6 bases at J, with 17 bases in the middle. In DNA form, the CDR3 reads TGTGCCACCAGTGATGCCCGCGGGGAGGAGGGCAATGAGCAGTTCTTC. Amino acid sequence: CATSDARGEEGNEQFF.

The J gene is TRBJ1-4, the V gene TRBV15; TRBD1 aligns across 7 bases. Germline lookup yields CDR1 LNHNV and CDR2 YYDKDF (reference sequence). With V trimmed by 4 bases and J by 4 bases, 6 bases remained unmatched. CDR3 length: 15 residues. Here the CDR3 reads CATSMRGLGNEKLFF. The CDR3, as DNA: TGTGCCACCAGCATGAGGGGGCTAGGTAATGAAAAACTGTTTTTT.

CDR3 sequence (DNA): TGTGCCAGCTCACCAACGGGGTCCGAGCAGTACTTC. The encoded protein is CASSPTGSEQYF. The rearrangement uses TRBV18 and TRBJ2-7, with D possibly being TRBD2 (5 bases). CDR1 KGHSH and CDR2 LQKENI come from the germline V gene. The V end lost 2 bases, the J end lost 6 bases, and 8 bases lay between the germline ends. The CDR3 contains 12 residues.

V usage is TRBV4-1 and J usage is TRBJ1-1; perhaps TRBD1 as D (6 bases). The CDR3 totals 13 residues. Germline V gene sequence: CDR1 MGHRA, CDR2 YSYEKL. The germline V and J ends were trimmed by 4 bases and 7 bases, with 13 bases remaining between them. The CDR3 coding sequence is TGCGCCAGCAGCCCTGGACAGAAAGATGAAGCTTTCTTT. Translation gives CASSPGQKDEAFF.

V usage is TRBV3-1 (or the pseudogene TRBV3-2) and J usage is TRBJ1-3; 9 nucleotides align to TRBD1. This CDR3 is built from 15 residues. With V trimmed by 4 bases and J by 4 bases, 5 bases remained unmatched. From germline, CDR1 is LGHDT and CDR2 YNNKEL (reference sequence). DNA for the CDR3: TGTGCCAGCAGCCCTGGACAGGGGAGAGGAAACACCATATATTTT. Translating it yields CASSPGQGRGNTIYF.

The chain couples TRBV18 to TRBJ2-3, with D possibly being TRBD1 (7 bases). The CDR3 runs to 15 residues. Trimming left V 4 bases short and J 5 bases short, with 16 bases between. CDR1 and CDR2 (germline): KGHSH, LQKENI. The CDR3 nucleotides read TGTGCCAGCTCACAACTGGCAGGGGGGAGAGATACGCAGTATTTT. It yields the protein CASSQLAGGRDTQYF.

The chain is built from TRBV6-2 or TRBV6-3 and TRBJ2-1, with 8 positions matching TRBD2. CDR3 length equals 14 residues. Trimming took 3 bases from V and 9 from J; bases not matched to a gene: 7. CDR1 and CDR2 (germline): MNHEY, SVGEGT. The DNA of the CDR3 is TGTGCCAGCAGTTATGGTAGCGGGATGGTTGAGCAGTTCTTC. The encoded protein is CASSYGSGMVEQFF.

This clone was counted once. V and J are TRBV6-6 and TRBJ1-6; tentatively, D is TRBD1 (6 bases). Germline CDR1 and CDR2: MNHNY and SVGAGI (reference sequence). Trimming cost V 4 bases and J 10 bases, with 14 bases left between them. The length of the CDR3 is 14 residues. CDR3 nucleotide sequence: TGTGCCAGCAGTTTAGGACAGTTAAGGTCACCCCTCCACTTT. Residues: CASSLGQLRSPLHF.

The V and J genes are TRBV12-3 or TRBV12-4 and TRBJ1-5; D might be TRBD1 (5 bases). Trimming pared 7 bases from V and 2 bases from J, leaving 9 bases between. This CDR3 spans 13 amino acids. The CDR3 DNA is TGTGCCAGCACGGGGGACGGCAATCAGCCCCAGCATTTT. Translated: CASTGDGNQPQHF.

This chain uses TRBV27 with TRBJ2-3, with TRBD2 identical over 7 bases. The CDR3 is 16 residues long. Germline V gene sequence: CDR1 MNHEY, CDR2 SMNVEV (reference sequence). Trimming removed 2 bases from V and 0 bases from J; junction bases left unmatched: 5. The CDR3 bases are TGTGCCAGCAGTTTACTCGGGACTATTAGCACAGATACGCAGTATTTT. Translated: CASSLLGTISTDTQYF.

The chain joins TRBV5-1 to TRBJ2-1, with 11 bases fitting TRBD2. V gave up 0 bases and J gave up 12 bases; unmatched junction bases: 5. Per the germline V gene, CDR1 is SGHRS and CDR2 is YFSETQ. The CDR3 length is 14 residues. CDR3 sequence (DNA): TGCGCCAGCAGCTTGGATACTAGCGGGAGTATGCAGTTCTTC. As protein: CASSLDTSGSMQFF.

The chain joins TRBV4-1 to TRBJ1-4, with D uncertain. The germline CDR1 and CDR2 sequences are MGHRA and YSYEKL. This CDR3 comprises 16 residues. V lost 6 bases to trimming and J lost 0 bases, with 14 bases between them. DNA for the CDR3: TGCGCCAGCAGGCCATGGGGAGCAGCAACTAATGAAAAACTGTTTTTT. It specifies CASRPWGAATNEKLFF.

The rearrangement uses TRBV14 and TRBJ2-2; 9 bases map to TRBD1. The trim removed 5 bases at V and 5 bases at J, leaving 3 bases unmatched. Germline loops: CDR1 SGHDN, CDR2 FVKESK. The CDR3 has 14 residues. CDR3 nucleotide sequence: TGTGCCAGCAGCAGACAGGGGGGGACCGGGGAGCTGTTTTTT. This encodes CASSRQGGTGELFF. The entire variable domain, with the rest obtained from reference TRBV14 and TRBJ2-2, is as follows: EAGVTQFPSHSVIEKGQTVTLRCDPISGHDNLYWYRRVMGKEIKFLLHFVKESKQDESGMPNNRFLAERTGGTYSTLKVQPAELEDSGVYFCASSRQGGTGELFFGEGSRLTVL.

This clone has only one observation. The chain recombines TRBV12-5 with TRBJ2-5; D might be TRBD1 (5 bases). CDR3 length equals 15 residues. Deletions cut 0 bases from V and 3 bases from J, with 11 bases between. Germline loops: CDR1 LGHNT, CDR2 FRNRAP. This CDR3 reads CASGLVEQAKETQYF. Here the CDR3 DNA reads TGTGCTAGTGGTTTGGTAGAACAGGCCAAAGAGACCCAGTACTTC.

This clone was detected only a few times. The V and J genes are TRBV7-8 and TRBJ1-2, with 7 bases that match TRBD1. Per the germline V gene, CDR1 is SGHVS and CDR2 is FQNEAQ. The J segment lost 3 bases and the V segment lost 1 base, leaving 5 bases of the junction unmatched. The CDR3 is 15 amino acids. The CDR3 region has the DNA TGTGCCAGCAGCTTAGTCGGGGACAGACACTATGGCTACACCTTC. Protein product: CASSLVGDRHYGYTF. The full variable domain, in which reference TRBV7-8 and TRBJ1-2 provide the parts outside the CDR3, is GAGVSQSPRYKVAKRGQDVALRCDPISGHVSLFWYQQALGQGPEFLTYFQNEAQLDKSGLPSDRFFAERPEGSVSTLKIQRTQQEDSAVYLCASSLVGDRHYGYTFGSGTRLTVV.

The chain carries TRBV30 and TRBJ1-3; D not resolved. The CDR3 consists of 12 residues. The V and J ends lost 0 bases and 7 bases respectively, with 7 bases between them. The germline V gene encodes CDR1 GTSNPN and CDR2 SVGIG (reference sequence). CDR3 residues: CAWSVVQNTIYF. The CDR3 nucleotides read TGTGCCTGGAGTGTAGTTCAGAACACCATATATTTT.

The rearrangement joins TRBV29-1 to TRBJ2-7, with D perhaps matching TRBD2 (6 bases). This CDR3 is 14 amino acids long. V lost 4 bases, J lost 1 base, and 14 bases lay in between. Per germline, CDR1 SQVTM and CDR2 ANQGSEA. CDR3 loop: CSVGGGIGSYEQYF. The CDR3 DNA reads as TGCAGCGTTGGGGGAGGCATAGGATCCTACGAGCAGTACTTC.

The chain carries TRBV7-9 and TRBJ2-2, with 12 bases fitting TRBD2. With 5 bases clipped from V and 7 bases from J, the junction kept 8 bases outside the gene matches. The length of the CDR3 is 16 residues. Germline CDR1 SEHNR, CDR2 FQNEAQ (reference sequence). CDR3 nucleotides: TGTGCCAGCAGCACGACTAGCGGGAGTCTTCTCGGGGAGCTGTTTTTT. Amino acid sequence: CASSTTSGSLLGELFF.

The V gene is TRBV18, the J gene TRBJ2-6; 10 positions agree with TRBD1. CDR1 and CDR2 (germline): KGHSH, LQKENI. There are 17 residues in the CDR3. V lost 0 bases and J lost 2; bases outside the gene matches: 1. This CDR3 is CASSPPGQGTGANVLTF. The DNA of the CDR3 is TGTGCCAGCTCACCACCGGGACAGGGGACTGGGGCCAACGTCCTGACTTTC.

The gene calls are TRBV27 and TRBJ2-1; TRBD2 matches at 9 bases. J lost 5 bases, V lost 7 bases, and 9 bases had no gene match. The CDR3 extends over 15 amino acids. CDR1 is MNHEY, CDR2 SMNVEV, per germline (reference sequence). The CDR3 bases are TGTGCCAGCACCCGAGGGGGACTAGCACACAATGAGCAGTTCTTC. This codes for CASTRGGLAHNEQFF.

The V call is TRBV7-9, the J call TRBJ1-6; no clear D. Trimming pared 5 bases from V and 9 bases from J, leaving 17 bases between. The germline V gene encodes CDR1 SEHNR and CDR2 FQNEAQ (reference sequence). CDR3 length: 15 residues. CDR3 nucleotide sequence: TGTGCCAGCAGCCCCACGATCATCCGGGGTTCACCCCTCCACTTT. Amino acids: CASSPTIIRGSPLHF.

This sequence joins TRBV6-1 and TRBJ1-5; weak D call: TRBD1 (5 bases). Germline assignment: CDR1 MNHNS and CDR2 SASEGT. The CDR3 is 13 amino acids. The ends were cut back, 2 bases at V and 6 bases at J, with 8 bases in the middle. CDR3 in DNA: TGTGCCAGCAGTGAAAGGGGAAGTCAGCCCCAGCATTTT. Its translation: CASSERGSQPQHF.

The gene calls are TRBV18 and TRBJ1-5; perhaps TRBD1 as D (6 bases). The germline V and J ends were trimmed by 2 bases and 4 bases, with 6 bases remaining between them. The germline gives CDR1 KGHSH, CDR2 LQKENI. This CDR3 comprises 13 residues. CDR3 sequence reads: CASSPDRNQPQHF. The CDR3 DNA reads TGTGCCAGCTCACCAGACAGGAATCAGCCCCAGCATTTT.

In its sample, this clone was seen once. This rearrangement joins TRBV16 to TRBJ1-2, with 9 bases matching TRBD1. After removal of 4 bases from V and 7 bases from J, the junction contained 1 base not matched to a gene. The germline CDR1 and CDR2 sequences are KGHSY and FQNENV. The CDR3 is 12 amino acids. The DNA for the CDR3 is TGTGCCAGCAGCCGGGACAGGGTTGGCTACACCTTC. The encoded protein is CASSRDRVGYTF.

V is TRBV28 and J is TRBJ2-7; 15 nucleotides match TRBD2. Germline trimming cut 5 bases from V and 3 bases from J; bases unmatched to any gene: 11. Germline values: CDR1 MDHEN, CDR2 SYDVKM. CDR3 length equals 18 residues. Written as DNA, the CDR3 is TGTGCCAGCAGTCTCCTGGGACTAGCGGGAGGAGGTGGCTACGAGCAGTACTTC. It yields the protein CASSLLGLAGGGGYEQYF.

The V and J genes are TRBV2 and TRBJ1-5; a weak D match, TRBD1 (5 bases). The length of the CDR3 is 14 residues. V lost 3 bases, J lost 3 bases, and 9 bases lay in between. Looked up from germline, CDR1 is SNHLY and CDR2 is FYNNEI. The CDR3 nucleotides are TGTGCCAGCAGTGAGATAGGGGTCAATCAGCCCCAGCATTTT. Translation: CASSEIGVNQPQHF.

The CDR3 DNA is TGTGCCAGCAGCTTCCGGGTCTTGAACACTGAAGCTTTCTTT. Protein sequence: CASSFRVLNTEAFF. The J gene is TRBJ1-1, the V gene TRBV5-6; D is ambiguous. Per germline, CDR1 SGHDT and CDR2 YYEEEE. V was cut by 2 bases and J by 0 bases, with 8 bases left in between. The CDR3 loop spans 14 amino acids.

The rearrangement joins TRBV4-1 to TRBJ2-3; 8 bases match TRBD2. CDR3 size: 15 residues. CDR1 MGHRA and CDR2 YSYEKL come from the germline V gene. V lost 4 bases to trimming and J lost 1 base; unmatched junction nucleotides: 4. CDR3 residues: CASSRSGMRTDTQYF. The CDR3 nucleotides are TGCGCCAGCAGCCGTAGCGGGATGCGCACAGATACGCAGTATTTT.

The chain combines TRBV7-9 with TRBJ1-2; no definite D call. CDR3 length equals 14 residues. Per germline, CDR1 SEHNR and CDR2 FQNEAQ (reference sequence). Trimming removed 7 bases at V and 0 bases at J, with 12 bases between. The CDR3 region is CASTSSGTNYGYTF. The CDR3 bases are TGTGCCAGCACCTCCAGCGGGACTAACTATGGCTACACCTTC.